The source of this TCR beta chain is a study of cytomegalovirus exposure and HLA in healthy donors. CDR1 is SGHNT and CDR2 is YYREEE in the germline V gene (reference sequence). Trimming stripped 2 bases from V and 0 bases from J, with 9 bases between. The CDR3 is 14 residues long. Notes on the study in general: When analyzed later, a missense DCLRE1C variant was found to be linked to TCR beta V- and J-gene trimming. Apart from CMV serostatus, no immune exposure information was available.

PCR used 60 Vbeta primers and 13 Jbeta primers. Assay: immunoSEQ multiplex PCR; the TCRdb copy retains only in-frame clones and omits some. The repertoire holds about 190,000 clones, with roughly 77% as singletons. Comment on this clone: Its specificity is not known.

Healthy bone marrow donors supplied every sample. This sequence was found in a woman between 50 and 59 years old in good health and CMV-seronegative. The sequenced material came from PBMCs. The V and J genes are TRBV5-4 and TRBJ2-7; a possible D gene is TRBD2 (5 bases). CDR3 in amino acids: CASSFGLGSYEQYF. CDR3 coding DNA: TGTGCCAGCAGCTTTGGACTCGGCTCCTACGAGCAGTACTTC.